Listed below are T cell receptor beta chains from one sample, sequenced in a study of blood T cell repertoires in COVID-19. Method: immunoSEQ multiplex PCR; TCRdb's copy keeps in-frame clones and lacks some. The table lists 150,000 to 200,000 clones, over 80% of them singletons, with roughly 2.9% in the top ten. Sequencing input: peripheral blood. These receptors were obtained from a woman aged 55-70 years with acute or convalescent COVID-19. Both conserved end residues are part of each CDR3. Each record gives: J gene, CDR3 length, clone size, V gene, CDR3 protein. Not all rows give a size; the values are once, few, many and, for expanded clones, a class.

>TRBJ2-7|15|.|TRBV7-2
CASSPPGRLGYEQYF
>TRBJ1-5|14|.|TRBV28
CASRRQGGGQPQHF
>TRBJ1-4|14|few|TRBV9
CASTKTGGSEKLFF
>TRBJ1-6|15|many|TRBV30
CAWSGQYTSNSPLHF
>TRBJ1-2|13|.|TRBV12-3/TRBV12-4
CASHTGTVNGYTF
>TRBJ1-1|13|once|TRBV29-1
CSVDSGTNTEAFF
>TRBJ1-1|17|once|TRBV7-2
CASSLASPGGGPGGAFF
>TRBJ1-3|16|.|TRBV5-4
CASSLSLGQSGNTIYF
>TRBJ2-5|15|.|TRBV5-4
CASSSKIGGQETQYF
>TRBJ2-1|15|.|TRBV7-2
CASSSGTSGGAEQFF
>TRBJ2-3|16|.|TRBV2
CASMISGGAWTDTQYF
>TRBJ1-1|16|.|TRBV27
CASSPTRDRRNTEAFF
>TRBJ1-3|17|.|TRBV4-2
CASSQPGGGSSGNTIYF
>TRBJ2-7|15|.|TRBV4-2
CASSQGSTGPYEQYF
>TRBJ2-7|13|.|TRBV18
CATRPQGSYEQYF
>TRBJ1-2|12|.|TRBV19
CASSTTGYGYTF
>TRBJ1-1|13|.|TRBV6-1
CATKDRGNTEAFF
>TRBJ2-7|13|.|TRBV28
CAGMGQGAYEQYF
>TRBJ2-1|15|.|TRBV5-1
CASSHGTSGGDEQFF
>TRBJ1-1|16|.|TRBV7-9
CASSATTGVRGTEAFF
>TRBJ2-1|16|.|TRBV27
CASSHSRDRVPKGQFF
>TRBJ1-2|15|.|TRBV4-3
CASSQGGQGADGYTF
>TRBJ2-7|13|.|TRBV6-5
CASSHGGGYEQYF
>TRBJ2-5|14|.|TRBV18
CASSPRLAEETQYF
>TRBJ2-4|11|.|TRBV11-1
CASSTGGIQYF
>TRBJ2-1|16|.|TRBV7-9
CASSSQTSGGYNEQFF
>TRBJ1-2|13|.|TRBV24-1
CASWTGVNYGYTF
>TRBJ2-5|16|once|TRBV5-8
CASSLEGQSRGETQYF
>TRBJ2-7|15|many|TRBV5-1
CASSLAAGGSGEQYF
>TRBJ1-1|12|.|TRBV19
CATRQGDTEAFF
>TRBJ1-4|15|.|TRBV11-2
CASSYQRATNEKLFF
>TRBJ1-4|16|.|TRBV3-1/TRBV3-2
CASSHLGQGTNEKLFF
>TRBJ2-1|16|.|TRBV2
CASSQGLTSSYNEQFF
>TRBJ2-7|15|.|TRBV10-1
CASSDRRDRAYEQYF
>TRBJ1-5|16|.|TRBV19
CASSSRGRGGGQPQHF
>TRBJ1-2|12|.|TRBV30
CAWSARGSGYTF
>TRBJ1-6|15|.|TRBV6-5
CASRSGQAHNSPLHF
>TRBJ2-7|11|.|TRBV13
CASSLVGEQYF
>TRBJ1-2|13|.|TRBV4-2
CASSPRTGQGYTF